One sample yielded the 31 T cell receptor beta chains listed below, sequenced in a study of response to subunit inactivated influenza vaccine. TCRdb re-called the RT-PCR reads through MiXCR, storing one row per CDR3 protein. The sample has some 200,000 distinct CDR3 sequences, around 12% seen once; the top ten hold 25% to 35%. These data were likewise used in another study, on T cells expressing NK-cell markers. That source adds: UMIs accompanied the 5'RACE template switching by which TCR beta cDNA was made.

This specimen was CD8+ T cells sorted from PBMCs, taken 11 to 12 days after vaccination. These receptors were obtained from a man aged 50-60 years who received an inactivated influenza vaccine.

For the CDR3, the DNA is TGTGCCAGCAGTTTAGAAGTAGCGGGAGGCCAAGAGACCCAGTACTTC. Translated, it gives CASSLEVAGGQETQYF. The chain couples TRBV12-3 or TRBV12-4 to TRBJ2-5; 10 bases fit TRBD2. CDR3 length: 16 residues. The junction had 3 bases not matched to a gene; V was cut back by 1 base and J by 1 base.

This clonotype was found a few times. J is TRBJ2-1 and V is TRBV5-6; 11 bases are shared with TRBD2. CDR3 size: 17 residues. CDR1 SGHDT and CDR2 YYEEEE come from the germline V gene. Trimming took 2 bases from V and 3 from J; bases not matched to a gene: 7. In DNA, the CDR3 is TGTGCCAGCAGCTTCCCTACTAGCGGGAGTTTCTACAATGAGCAGTTCTTC. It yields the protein CASSFPTSGSFYNEQFF. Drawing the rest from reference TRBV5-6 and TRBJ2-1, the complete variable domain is DAGVTQSPTHLIKTRGQQVTLRCSPKSGHDTVSWYQQALGQGPQFIFQYYEEEERQRGNFPDRFSGHQFPNYSSELNVNALLLGDSALYLCASSFPTSGSFYNEQFFGPGTRLTVL.

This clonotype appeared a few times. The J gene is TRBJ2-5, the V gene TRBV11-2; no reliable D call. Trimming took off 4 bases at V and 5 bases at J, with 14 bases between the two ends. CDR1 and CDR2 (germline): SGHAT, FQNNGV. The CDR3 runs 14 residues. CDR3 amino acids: CASSYFRDAETQYF. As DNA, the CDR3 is TGTGCCAGCAGCTATTTCAGAGACGCGGAGACCCAGTACTTC.

For the CDR3, the DNA is TGTGCCAGCTCCTCGGCGGGAGGATTCTCCTACGAGCAGTACTTC. Residues: CASSSAGGFSYEQYF. The rearrangement joins TRBV12-3 or TRBV12-4 to TRBJ2-7; 8 bases fit TRBD2. The CDR3 length is 15 residues. The ends lost 8 bases at V and 0 bases at J; junction bases unmatched: 9.

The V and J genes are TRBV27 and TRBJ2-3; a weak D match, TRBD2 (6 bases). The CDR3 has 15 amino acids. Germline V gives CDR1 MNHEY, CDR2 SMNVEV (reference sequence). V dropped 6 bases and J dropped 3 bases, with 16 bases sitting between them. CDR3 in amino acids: CASSRRAGLTDTQYF. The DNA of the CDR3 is TGTGCCAGCAGCCGACGGGCGGGGCTTACAGATACGCAGTATTTT.

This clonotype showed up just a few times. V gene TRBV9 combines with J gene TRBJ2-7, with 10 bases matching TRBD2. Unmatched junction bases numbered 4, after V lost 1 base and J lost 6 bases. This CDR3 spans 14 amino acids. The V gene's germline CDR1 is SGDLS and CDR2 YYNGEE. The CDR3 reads CASSVSGGAFEQYF. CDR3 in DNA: TGTGCCAGCAGCGTAAGCGGGGGGGCCTTCGAGCAGTACTTC.

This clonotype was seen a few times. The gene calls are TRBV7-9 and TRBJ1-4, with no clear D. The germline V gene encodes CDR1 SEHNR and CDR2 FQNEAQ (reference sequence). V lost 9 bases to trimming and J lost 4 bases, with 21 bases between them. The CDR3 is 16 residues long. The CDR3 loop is CASNDFPGTDNEKLFF. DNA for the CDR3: TGTGCCAGTAATGATTTTCCAGGAACTGATAATGAAAAACTGTTTTTT.

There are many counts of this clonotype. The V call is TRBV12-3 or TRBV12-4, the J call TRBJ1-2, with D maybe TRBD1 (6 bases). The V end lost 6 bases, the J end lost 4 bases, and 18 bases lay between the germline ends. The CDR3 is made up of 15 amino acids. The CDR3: CASSDTGIFTYGYTF. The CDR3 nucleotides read TGTGCCAGCAGCGATACAGGGATCTTCACCTATGGCTACACCTTC.

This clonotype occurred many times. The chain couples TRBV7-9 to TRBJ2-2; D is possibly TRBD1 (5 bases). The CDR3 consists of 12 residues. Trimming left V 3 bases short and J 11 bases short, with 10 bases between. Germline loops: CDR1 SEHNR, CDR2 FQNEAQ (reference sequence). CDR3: CASSFQGDELFF. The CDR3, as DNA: TGTGCCAGCAGCTTTCAGGGCGATGAGCTGTTTTTT.

The CDR3 DNA reads as TGTGCCAGCAGTTACGCAGGGGGCGAAGATGGCTACACCTTC. Protein sequence: CASSYAGGEDGYTF. This chain joins TRBV6-5 and TRBJ1-2; 8 positions agree with TRBD1. V trimming: 2 bases; J trimming: 6 bases; junction bases outside the gene matches: 5. Germline loops: CDR1 MNHEY, CDR2 SVGAGI. This CDR3 region has 14 residues.

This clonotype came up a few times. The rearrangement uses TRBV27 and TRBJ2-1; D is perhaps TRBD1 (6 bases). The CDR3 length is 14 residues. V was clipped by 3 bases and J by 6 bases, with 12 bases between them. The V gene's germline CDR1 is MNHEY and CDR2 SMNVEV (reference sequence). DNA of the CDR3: TGTGCCAGCAGTTTCCATACAGGGATCAATGAGCAGTTCTTC. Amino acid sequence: CASSFHTGINEQFF.

The DNA of the CDR3 is TGCGCCAGCAGCTTTAAGGTTCCGGACACTGAAGCTTTCTTT. It is translated as CASSFKVPDTEAFF. V usage is TRBV5-1 and J usage is TRBJ1-1; D unresolved. Trimming took off 2 bases at V and 3 bases at J, with 11 bases between the two ends. This CDR3 has 14 residues. Germline-derived CDR1 and CDR2 are SGHRS and YFSETQ.

Here the CDR3 reads CASSMGQGMETQYF. The CDR3, as DNA: TGTGCCAGCAGTATGGGACAGGGGATGGAGACCCAGTACTTC. The chain is built from TRBV6-1 and TRBJ2-5; 10 nucleotides align to TRBD1. V shed 5 bases, J shed 5 bases, and the junction held 5 bases outside the gene matches. CDR1 and CDR2 from the germline V gene are MNHNS and SASEGT. The CDR3 has 14 residues.

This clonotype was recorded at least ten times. CDR3 nucleotide sequence: TGTGCCAGCAGTTCGGGGGCCACCGGGGAGCTGTTTTTT. It specifies CASSSGATGELFF. The chain couples TRBV12-3 or TRBV12-4 to TRBJ2-2; D is possibly TRBD1 or TRBD2 (6 bases each). The CDR3 is made up of 13 amino acids. Trimming left V 4 bases short and J 4 bases short, with 7 bases between.

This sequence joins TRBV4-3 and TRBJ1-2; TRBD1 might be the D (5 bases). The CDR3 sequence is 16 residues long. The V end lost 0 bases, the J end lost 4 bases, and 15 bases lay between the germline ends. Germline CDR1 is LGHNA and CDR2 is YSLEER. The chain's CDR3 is CASSQDPGAPVYGYTF. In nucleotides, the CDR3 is TGCGCCAGCAGCCAAGATCCCGGGGCTCCCGTCTATGGCTACACCTTC.

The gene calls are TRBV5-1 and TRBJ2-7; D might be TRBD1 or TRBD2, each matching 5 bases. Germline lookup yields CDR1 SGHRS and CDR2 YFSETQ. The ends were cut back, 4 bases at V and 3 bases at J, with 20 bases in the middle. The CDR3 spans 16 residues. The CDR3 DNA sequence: TGCGCCAGCAGCCGGATTACGGGGCAGATTTACTACGAGCAGTACTTC. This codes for CASSRITGQIYYEQYF.

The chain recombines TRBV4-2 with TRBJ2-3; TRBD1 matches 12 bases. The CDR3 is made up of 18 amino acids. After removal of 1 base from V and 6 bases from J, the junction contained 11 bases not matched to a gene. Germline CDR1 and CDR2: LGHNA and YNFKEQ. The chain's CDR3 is CASSQAPSGQGAGDTQYF. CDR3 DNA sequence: TGTGCCAGCAGCCAAGCTCCGTCGGGACAGGGGGCCGGTGATACGCAGTATTTT.

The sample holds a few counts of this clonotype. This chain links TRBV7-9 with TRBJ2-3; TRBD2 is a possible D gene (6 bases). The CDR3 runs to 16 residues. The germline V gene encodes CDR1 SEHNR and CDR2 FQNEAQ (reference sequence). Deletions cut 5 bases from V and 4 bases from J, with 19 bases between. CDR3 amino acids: CASSRLDAGLADTQYF. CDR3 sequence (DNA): TGTGCCAGCAGCCGCCTTGACGCGGGGTTGGCAGATACGCAGTATTTT.

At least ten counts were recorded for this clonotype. The CDR3 nucleotides read TGTGCCAGCAGTTCGCTAACTAGCGGGAGTGGAGATGAGCAGTTCTTC. Translation: CASSSLTSGSGDEQFF. This chain links TRBV27 with TRBJ2-1; 11 bases are shared with TRBD2. V was pared by 4 bases and J by 8 bases, with 10 bases of the junction left unmatched. In germline, CDR1 is MNHEY, CDR2 SMNVEV (reference sequence). The CDR3 extends over 16 amino acids.

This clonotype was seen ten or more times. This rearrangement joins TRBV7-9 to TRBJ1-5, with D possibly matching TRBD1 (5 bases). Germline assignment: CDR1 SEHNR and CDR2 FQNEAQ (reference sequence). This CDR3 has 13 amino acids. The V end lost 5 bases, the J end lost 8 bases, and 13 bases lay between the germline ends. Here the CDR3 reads CASSPGGREPQHF. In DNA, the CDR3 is TGTGCCAGCAGCCCCGGGGGGAGGGAGCCCCAGCATTTT.

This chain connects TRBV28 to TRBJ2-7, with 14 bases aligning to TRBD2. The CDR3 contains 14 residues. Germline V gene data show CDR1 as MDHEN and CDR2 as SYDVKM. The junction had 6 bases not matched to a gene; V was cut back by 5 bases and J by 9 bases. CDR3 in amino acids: CASSPGTSGRGQYF. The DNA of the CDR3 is TGTGCCAGCAGTCCGGGGACTAGCGGGAGAGGGCAGTACTTC.

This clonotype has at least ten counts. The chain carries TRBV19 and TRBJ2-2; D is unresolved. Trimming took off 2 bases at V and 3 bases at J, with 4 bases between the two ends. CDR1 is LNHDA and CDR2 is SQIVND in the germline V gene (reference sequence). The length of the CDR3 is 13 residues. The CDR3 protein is CASSIQHTGELFF. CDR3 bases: TGTGCCAGTAGTATACAGCACACCGGGGAGCTGTTTTTT.

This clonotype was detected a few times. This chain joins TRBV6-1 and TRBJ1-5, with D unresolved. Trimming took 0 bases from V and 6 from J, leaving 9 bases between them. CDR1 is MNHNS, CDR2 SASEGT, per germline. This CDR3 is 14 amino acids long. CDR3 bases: TGTGCCAGCAGTGAAGCTGTAGCTGTTCAGCCCCAGCATTTT. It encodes CASSEAVAVQPQHF.

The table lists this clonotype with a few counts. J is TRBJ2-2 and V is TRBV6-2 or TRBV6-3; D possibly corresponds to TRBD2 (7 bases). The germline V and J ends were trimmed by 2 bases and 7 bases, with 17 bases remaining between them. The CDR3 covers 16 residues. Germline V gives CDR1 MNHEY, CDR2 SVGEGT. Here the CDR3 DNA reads TGTGCCAGCAGTTACGTCGGCGGGGGCCTTGGCGGGGAGCTGTTTTTT. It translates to CASSYVGGGLGGELFF.

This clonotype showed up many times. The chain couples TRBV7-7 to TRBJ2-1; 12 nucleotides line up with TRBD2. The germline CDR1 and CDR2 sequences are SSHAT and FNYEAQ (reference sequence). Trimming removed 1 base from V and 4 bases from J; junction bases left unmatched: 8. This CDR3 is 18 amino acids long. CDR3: CASSLGLAGGPGYNEQFF. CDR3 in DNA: TGTGCCAGCAGCTTAGGTCTAGCGGGAGGGCCAGGGTACAATGAGCAGTTCTTC.

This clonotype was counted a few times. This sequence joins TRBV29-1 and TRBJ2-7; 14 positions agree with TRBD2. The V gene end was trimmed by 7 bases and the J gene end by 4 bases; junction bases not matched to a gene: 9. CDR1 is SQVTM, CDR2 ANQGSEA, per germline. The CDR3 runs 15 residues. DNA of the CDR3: TGCAGCGCCGGGACTAGCGGGAGCTTTTGGTACGAGCAGTACTTC. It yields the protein CSAGTSGSFWYEQYF.

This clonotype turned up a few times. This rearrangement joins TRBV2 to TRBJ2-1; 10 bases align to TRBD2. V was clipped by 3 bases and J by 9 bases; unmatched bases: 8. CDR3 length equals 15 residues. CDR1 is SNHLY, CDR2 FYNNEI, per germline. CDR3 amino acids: CASSEVSSGRPEQFF. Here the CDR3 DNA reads TGTGCCAGCAGTGAGGTGTCTAGCGGGAGACCTGAGCAGTTCTTC.

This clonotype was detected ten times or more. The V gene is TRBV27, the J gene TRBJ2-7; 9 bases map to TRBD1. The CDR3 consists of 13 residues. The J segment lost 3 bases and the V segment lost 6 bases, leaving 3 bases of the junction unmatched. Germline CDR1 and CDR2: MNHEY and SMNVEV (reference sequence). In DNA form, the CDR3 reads TGTGCCAGCAGGCGGACAGGGGACTACGAGCAGTACTTC. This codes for CASRRTGDYEQYF.

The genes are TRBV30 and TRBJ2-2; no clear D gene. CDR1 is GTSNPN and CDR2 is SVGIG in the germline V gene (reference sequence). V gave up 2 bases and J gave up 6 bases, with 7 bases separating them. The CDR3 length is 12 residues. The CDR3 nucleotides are TGTGCCTGGAGTCCCAAGCCCGGGGAGCTGTTTTTT. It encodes CAWSPKPGELFF.

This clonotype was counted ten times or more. As DNA, the CDR3 is TGCAGTGCTATAGGACCGGACAGCGACTACGAGCAGTACTTC. Residues: CSAIGPDSDYEQYF. The chain links TRBV20-1 to TRBJ2-7; D is possibly TRBD1 (6 bases). The CDR3 sequence is 14 residues long. The germline V and J ends were trimmed by 4 bases and 3 bases, with 16 bases remaining between them. The germline V gene encodes CDR1 DFQATT and CDR2 SNEGSKA (reference sequence).

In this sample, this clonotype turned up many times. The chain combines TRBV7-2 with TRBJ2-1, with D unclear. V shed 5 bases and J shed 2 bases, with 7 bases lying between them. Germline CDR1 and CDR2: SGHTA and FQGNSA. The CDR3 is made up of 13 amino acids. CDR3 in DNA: TGTGCCAGCAGCCCCTCCCCCTACAATGAGCAGTTCTTC. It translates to CASSPSPYNEQFF.